This TCR beta chain was sequenced for a study of T-cell memory formation after mild COVID-19. Across the study: TCR clusters largely stayed donor specific. Notes on the study in general: The study found contracting CD4+ clones mainly in CM and EM and contracting CD8+ clones in EMRA. In second-wave clones peaking day 37, SARS-CoV-2 specificity remained unconfirmed.

V was clipped by 6 bases and J by 5 bases; unmatched bases: 3. This CDR3 is 13 amino acids long. Germline-derived CDR1 and CDR2 are SNHLY and FYNNEI. Amplification by 5'RACE using constant-segment primers produced TCR alpha and TCR beta cDNA libraries that carried sample barcodes and UMIs. Via MiXCR, TCRdb re-called the 5' RACE reads, giving one row per CDR3 protein. The sample carries about 350,000 distinct CDR3 sequences, roughly 13% recorded once. This clonotype was counted between two and nine times. Its antigen is not known. Sequencing was carried out using PBMCs or a T cell subset sorted from them (not recorded which). The sequence derives from a man between 18 and 35 years old who had mild COVID-19 (a few samples of this study predate the infection). Cell type and time point are not known. The chain is built from TRBV2 and TRBJ2-7, with 11 positions matching TRBD1. The CDR3 sequence is CASRDRGRDEQYV. The CDR3 nucleotides read TGTGCCAGCAGGGACAGGGGGCGCGACGAGCAGTACGTC.